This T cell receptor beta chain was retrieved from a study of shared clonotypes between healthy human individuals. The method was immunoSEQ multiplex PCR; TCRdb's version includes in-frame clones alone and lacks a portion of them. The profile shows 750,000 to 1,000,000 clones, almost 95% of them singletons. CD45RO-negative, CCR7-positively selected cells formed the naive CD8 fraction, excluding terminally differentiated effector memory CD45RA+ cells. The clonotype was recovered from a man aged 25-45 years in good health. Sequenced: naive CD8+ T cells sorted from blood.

In nucleotides, the CDR3 is TGTGCCAGGGGGCTCGGCGGGAGTTCAGCCGAGCAGTACTTC. Translation gives CARGLGGSSAEQYF. V usage is TRBV21-1 and J usage is TRBJ2-7; the table's D call, TRBD2, was not checked against the DNA. TRBV21-1 is flagged as a pseudogene. The CDR3 spans 14 residues.